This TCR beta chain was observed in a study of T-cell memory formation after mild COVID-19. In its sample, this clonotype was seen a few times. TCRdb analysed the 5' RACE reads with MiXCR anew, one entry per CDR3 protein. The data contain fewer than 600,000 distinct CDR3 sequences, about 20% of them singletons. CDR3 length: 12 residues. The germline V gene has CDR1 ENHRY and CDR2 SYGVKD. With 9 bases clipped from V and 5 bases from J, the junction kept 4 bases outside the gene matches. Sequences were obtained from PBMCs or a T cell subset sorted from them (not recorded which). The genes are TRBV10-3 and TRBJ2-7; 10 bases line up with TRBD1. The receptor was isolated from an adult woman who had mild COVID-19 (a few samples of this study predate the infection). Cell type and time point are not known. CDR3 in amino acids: CAIWDRGHEQYF. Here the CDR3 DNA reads TGTGCCATTTGGGACAGGGGCCACGAGCAGTACTTC.